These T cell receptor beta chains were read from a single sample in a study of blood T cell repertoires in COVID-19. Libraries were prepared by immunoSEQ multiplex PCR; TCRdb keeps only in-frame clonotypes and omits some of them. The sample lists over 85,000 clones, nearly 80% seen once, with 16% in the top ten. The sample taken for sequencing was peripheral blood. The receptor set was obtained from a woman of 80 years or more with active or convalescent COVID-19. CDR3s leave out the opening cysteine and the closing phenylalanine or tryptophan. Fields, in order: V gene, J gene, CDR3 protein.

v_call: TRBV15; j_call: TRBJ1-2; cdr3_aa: ATSRDPNYGYT
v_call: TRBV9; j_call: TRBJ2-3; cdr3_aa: ASSVSLAGASTDTQY
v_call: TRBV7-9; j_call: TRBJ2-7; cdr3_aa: ASSFDRGQHEQY
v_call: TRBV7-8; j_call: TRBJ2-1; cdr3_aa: ASSSGEWARNEQF
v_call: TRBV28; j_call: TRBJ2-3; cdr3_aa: ASSPPGLITDTQY
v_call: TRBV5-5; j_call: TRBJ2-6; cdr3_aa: ASSSRDSGANVLT
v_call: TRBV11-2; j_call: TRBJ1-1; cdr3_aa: ASSDDRGWTEAF
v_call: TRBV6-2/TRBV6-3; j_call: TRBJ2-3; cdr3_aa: ASSYSPRTRGARDTQY
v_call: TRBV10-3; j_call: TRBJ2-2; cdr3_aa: AISELRRVGTGELF
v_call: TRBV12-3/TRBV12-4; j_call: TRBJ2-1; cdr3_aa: ASGEGPYNEQF
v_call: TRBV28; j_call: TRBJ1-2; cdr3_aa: ASSRDRGWGGYT
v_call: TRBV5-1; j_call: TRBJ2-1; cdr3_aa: ASSFRTSGRVVSEQF
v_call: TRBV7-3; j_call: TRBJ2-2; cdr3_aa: ASSQPTGGRAGELF
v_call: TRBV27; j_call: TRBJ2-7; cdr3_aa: ASSSLGGVYEQY
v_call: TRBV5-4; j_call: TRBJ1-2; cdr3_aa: ASSVRDTNYGYT
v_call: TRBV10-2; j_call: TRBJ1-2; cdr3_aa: ASSESGDREGYT
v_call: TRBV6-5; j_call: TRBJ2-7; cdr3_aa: ASRPTGGYAYEQY
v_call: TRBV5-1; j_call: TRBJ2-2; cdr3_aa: ASSLVSLSGSFSGELF
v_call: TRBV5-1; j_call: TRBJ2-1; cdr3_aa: ASARQASGGNEQF
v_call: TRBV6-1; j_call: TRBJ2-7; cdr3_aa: ASSEGTSGSYEQY
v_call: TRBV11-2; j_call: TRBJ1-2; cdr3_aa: ASSNWDTPNYGYT
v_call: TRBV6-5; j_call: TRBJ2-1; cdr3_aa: ASSLTGAKENEQF
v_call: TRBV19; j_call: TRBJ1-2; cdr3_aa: ASRPNRPGQGIGYT
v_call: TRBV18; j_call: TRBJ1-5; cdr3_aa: ASSRGSGGSNQPQH
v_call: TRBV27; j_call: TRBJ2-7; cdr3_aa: ASSLRRGGEQY
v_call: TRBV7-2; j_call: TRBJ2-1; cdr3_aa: ASSLGGGRRNEQF
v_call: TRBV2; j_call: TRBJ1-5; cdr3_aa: ASKTLGVFEPQH
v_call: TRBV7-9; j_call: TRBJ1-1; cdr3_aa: ASSPGILQVNTEAF
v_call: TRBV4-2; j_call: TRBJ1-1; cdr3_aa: ASSQGQGATEAF
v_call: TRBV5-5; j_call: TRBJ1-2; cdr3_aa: ASSLGVDSGYT
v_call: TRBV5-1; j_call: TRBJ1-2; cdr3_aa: ASRTTRGGYGYT
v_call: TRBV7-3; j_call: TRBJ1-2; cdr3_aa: ASSLNIGAGGYT
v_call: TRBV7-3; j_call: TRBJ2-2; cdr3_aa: ASSLSVHGGTGELF
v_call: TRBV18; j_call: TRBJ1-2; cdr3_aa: ASSQGGTGAYGYT
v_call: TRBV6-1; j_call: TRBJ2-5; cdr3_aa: ASSAHPRTFLETQY
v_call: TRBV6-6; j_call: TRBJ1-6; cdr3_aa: ASRRTAGDYSPLH
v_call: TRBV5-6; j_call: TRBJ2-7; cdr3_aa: ASSRQPGGINSYEQY
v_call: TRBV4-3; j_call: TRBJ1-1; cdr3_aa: ASSQVRGGPSEAF
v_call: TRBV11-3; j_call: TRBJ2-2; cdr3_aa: ASSARTGPTGELF
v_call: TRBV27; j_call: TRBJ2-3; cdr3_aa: ASSLGVTDTQY
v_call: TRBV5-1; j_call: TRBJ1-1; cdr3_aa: ASSLAAGGTSEAF